The clone carrying this TCR beta chain was found a few times. Exclusion of a patient resulted from uncontrolled infection, other autoimmune disease, pregnancy or lactation. 10 ml of fresh peripheral blood supplied the PBMCs. This sample was taken from a study of T cells in Graves' hyperthyroidism and ophthalmopathy. Amplification yielded TCR beta CDR3 regions, with RNA transcripts as the source. Researchers ran a first-round RT-PCR on the TCR CDR3 using the HTBI primer set. TCRdb re-called the multiplex PCR reads through MiXCR, storing one row per CDR3 protein. In the table there are around 430,000 distinct CDR3 sequences, just under 15% of which are singletons. Sequenced: blood. The origin of this receptor is a woman younger than 45 with Graves' hyperthyroidism.

The CDR3 here is CASSDSTSGSGTDTQYF. The CDR3 region has the DNA TGTGCCAGCAGTGACTCGACTAGCGGGAGCGGCACAGATACGCAGTATTTT. This chain uses TRBV6-4 with TRBJ2-3, with TRBD2 identical over 12 bases. Germline lookup yields CDR1 MRHNA and CDR2 SNTAGT. The CDR3 is 17 residues long. With V trimmed by 0 bases and J by 1 base, 2 bases remained unmatched.